A selection of T cell receptor beta chains follows, all from one sample in a study of early T cells in non-severe SARS-CoV-2 infection. TCRdb called the 5' RACE reads again in MiXCR, with one record for every CDR3 protein. The sample lists some 66,000 distinct CDR3 sequences, over 8% occurring once. Sequencing input: whole blood. The receptors stem from an adult who was a healthcare worker with PCR-confirmed SARS-CoV-2 infection or an uninfected control (not recorded which). Both conserved end residues are part of each CDR3. Each record gives: clone size, J gene, V gene, D gene, CDR3 protein, CDR3 DNA. D genes are given only for firm matches. For some rows the clone size is stated as once, few or many, or as a class when expanded; others skip it.

NA TRBJ2-7 TRBV6-6 NA CASSYPSRHEQYF TGTGCCAGCAGTTACCCCAGCCGCCACGAGCAGTACTTC
few TRBJ2-7 TRBV3-1 TRBD2 CASSHSLAGPYEQYF TGTGCCAGCAGCCATTCACTAGCGGGACCCTACGAGCAGTACTTC
many TRBJ2-5 TRBV6-1 TRBD1 CASSGWTGSETQYF TGTGCCAGCAGTGGCTGGACAGGGTCGGAGACCCAGTACTTC
NA TRBJ1-3 TRBV6-6 NA CASSYSSDSGNTIYF TGTGCCAGCAGTTACTCGTCTGACTCTGGAAACACCATATATTTT
NA TRBJ2-5 TRBV14 NA CASSRFQETQYF TGTGCCAGCAGCCGCTTCCAAGAGACCCAGTACTTC
NA TRBJ2-7 TRBV27 TRBD1 CASRLHTGGEQYF TGTGCCAGCAGGCTGCACACAGGGGGAGAGCAGTACTTC
many TRBJ2-5 TRBV6-5 TRBD2 CASRPGTSAETQYF TGTGCCAGCAGACCCGGGACTAGCGCCGAGACCCAGTACTTC
many TRBJ2-5 TRBV11-3 NA CASSLQSGLKETQYF TGTGCCAGCAGCTTACAGTCAGGATTAAAAGAGACCCAGTACTTC
NA TRBJ2-2 TRBV24-1 NA CATSYRALNTGELFF TGTGCCACCAGTTACAGGGCTTTGAACACCGGGGAGCTGTTTTTT
NA TRBJ2-7 TRBV18 NA CASSPPGQSSSYEQYF TGTGCCAGCTCACCACCTGGACAGTCGAGCTCCTACGAGCAGTACTTC
NA TRBJ1-5 TRBV27 NA CASSLRWDQPQHF TGTGCCAGCAGTTTAAGATGGGACCAGCCCCAGCATTTT
few TRBJ2-1 TRBV12-3/TRBV12-4 TRBD1 CASRVGQGTYNEQFF TGTGCCAGCAGGGTCGGACAGGGAACCTACAATGAGCAGTTCTTC
many TRBJ2-1 TRBV11-2 TRBD2 CASSLDGTSGMRSYNEQFF TGTGCCAGCAGCCTAGACGGGACTAGCGGCATGCGCTCCTACAATGAGCAGTTCTTC
many TRBJ1-3 TRBV12-3/TRBV12-4 NA CASSLMGATGNTIYF TGTGCCAGCAGTTTAATGGGTGCGACTGGAAACACCATATATTTT
NA TRBJ2-7 TRBV4-3 TRBD2 CASSLASGSYEQYF TGCGCCAGCAGCCTAGCTAGCGGGAGTTACGAGCAGTACTTC
NA TRBJ2-5 TRBV7-8 NA CASSRRQGGETQYF TGTGCCAGCAGCCGACGACAGGGAGGGGAGACCCAGTACTTC
few TRBJ2-7 TRBV7-2 TRBD1 CASSFTGGYEQYF TGTGCCAGCAGCTTCACAGGGGGCTACGAGCAGTACTTC
NA TRBJ2-6 TRBV6-1 NA CASSEQVSGANVLTF TGTGCCAGCAGTGAACAGGTCTCTGGGGCCAACGTCCTGACTTTC
NA TRBJ2-2 TRBV7-6 NA CASSLEGTVGELFF TGTGCCAGCAGCCTCGAGGGTACGGTCGGGGAGCTGTTTTTT
many TRBJ2-1 TRBV4-1 TRBD2 CASSQGPLAGVGSPRSEQFF TGCGCCAGCAGCCAAGGTCCCCTAGCGGGAGTGGGGTCCCCCCGGAGTGAGCAGTTCTTC
NA TRBJ1-5 TRBV12-3/TRBV12-4 NA CASSLALEAGRHF TGTGCCAGCAGTTTAGCGCTTGAGGCAGGGAGGCATTTT
many TRBJ2-1 TRBV7-3 TRBD1 CASSQQGGIYNEQFF TGTGCCAGCAGCCAACAGGGGGGTATATACAATGAGCAGTTCTTC
few TRBJ2-7 TRBV29-1 TRBD2 CSDRRVGSGNEQYF TGCAGCGACCGGAGGGTGGGTAGCGGGAACGAGCAGTACTTC
NA TRBJ2-3 TRBV24-1 TRBD2 CATSSNREADTQYF TGTGCCACCAGTTCGAACCGGGAGGCAGATACGCAGTATTTT
few TRBJ1-5 TRBV11-2 NA CASSLDAEYSNQPQHF TGTGCCAGCAGCTTAGATGCGGAATATAGCAATCAGCCCCAGCATTTT
once TRBJ2-7 TRBV25-1 NA CASSGQGAHEQYF TGTGCCAGCAGTGGGCAGGGTGCCCACGAGCAGTACTTC
many TRBJ2-5 TRBV5-1 NA CSFEDPPQETQYF TGCTCTTTCGAGGACCCCCCACAAGAGACCCAGTACTTC
few TRBJ1-1 TRBV4-3 TRBD1 CASSHRTGVDFGRNTEAFF TGCGCCAGCAGCCATCGGACAGGGGTGGATTTTGGGAGAAACACTGAAGCTTTCTTT
few TRBJ2-2 TRBV7-8 NA CASSLRQGGTGELFF TGTGCCAGCAGCTTAAGGCAGGGTGGCACCGGGGAGCTGTTTTTT
NA TRBJ2-7 TRBV4-2 NA CASSHLATRSYEQYF TGTGCCAGCAGCCATCTAGCGACCCGTTCCTACGAGCAGTACTTC
many TRBJ1-1 TRBV27 NA CASSLQQGSTEAFF TGTGCCAGCAGTTTACAGCAGGGGAGCACTGAAGCTTTCTTT
NA TRBJ2-7 TRBV28 TRBD2 CASSPGQTSGSLYF TGTGCCAGCAGTCCCGGACAGACTAGCGGGAGTTTGTACTTC
many TRBJ2-1 TRBV7-3 NA CASSNQGNEQFF TGTGCCAGCAGCAACCAGGGCAATGAGCAGTTCTTC
few TRBJ2-1 TRBV24-1 NA CATSGKNREGEQFF TGTGCCACCAGTGGCAAGAACAGGGAAGGTGAGCAGTTCTTC
many TRBJ2-4 TRBV2 NA CASSEGNPRNIQYF TGTGCCAGCAGTGAGGGGAATCCGAGGAACATTCAGTACTTC
NA TRBJ2-7 TRBV7-7 TRBD2 CASSPRPSGSNEQYF TGTGCCAGCAGCCCCCGGCCTAGCGGGAGCAACGAGCAGTACTTC
NA TRBJ2-7 TRBV7-6 TRBD1 CASSRAGTGSGEQYF TGTGCCAGCAGCAGAGCCGGGACAGGCTCTGGCGAGCAGTACTTC
few TRBJ2-7 TRBV7-9 NA CASSLAVLPSSYEQYF TGTGCCAGCAGCTTAGCTGTCCTGCCCAGCTCCTACGAGCAGTACTTC
many TRBJ2-3 TRBV10-3 TRBD1 CAISEDRGRSGYTDTQYF TGTGCCATCAGTGAGGACAGGGGGCGATCGGGTTACACAGATACGCAGTATTTT
once TRBJ2-5 TRBV5-4 NA CASSSHQETQYF TGTGCCAGCAGCTCCCACCAAGAGACCCAGTACTTC
many TRBJ2-7 TRBV19 TRBD1 CASSQGAFSSYEQYF TGTGCCAGTAGCCAGGGGGCCTTTTCCTCCTACGAGCAGTACTTC
many TRBJ2-1 TRBV6-5 TRBD1 CASRALAGLTGESEQFF TGTGCCAGCAGGGCGCTTGCGGGGCTGACAGGGGAGAGTGAGCAGTTCTTC
NA TRBJ2-6 TRBV7-9 NA CASSLVGANVLTF TGTGCCAGCAGCTTAGTTGGGGCCAACGTCCTGACTTTC
NA TRBJ2-1 TRBV11-3 NA CASSLHRLKEQFF TGTGCCAGCAGCCTCCACAGGTTAAAGGAGCAGTTCTTC
NA TRBJ2-7 TRBV18 NA CASSPLAARSYEQYF TGTGCCAGCTCACCACTAGCGGCTCGTTCCTACGAGCAGTACTTC
few TRBJ2-3 TRBV28 NA CASSPPDRGTDTQYF TGTGCCAGCAGTCCTCCGGATAGGGGGACAGATACGCAGTATTTT
NA TRBJ1-3 TRBV30 NA CAWKRSGNTIYF TGTGCCTGGAAACGGTCTGGAAACACCATATATTTT
many TRBJ2-7 TRBV4-1 TRBD2 CASSVRQGAGGSYEQYF TGCGCCAGCAGCGTTAGGCAGGGTGCGGGAGGGAGCTACGAGCAGTACTTC
NA TRBJ2-7 TRBV19 NA CASSRALGYEQYF TGTGCCAGTAGCCGCGCTCTGGGCTACGAGCAGTACTTC
many TRBJ2-2 TRBV11-2 TRBD2 CASSSRLAGYDTGELFF TGTGCCAGCAGCTCCCGACTAGCGGGATACGACACCGGGGAGCTGTTTTTT
few TRBJ2-1 TRBV4-1 NA CASSQEWVGEQFF TGCGCCAGCAGCCAAGAGTGGGTCGGTGAGCAGTTCTTC
few TRBJ2-3 TRBV6-2/TRBV6-3 NA CASSYQGLSTDTQYF TGTGCCAGCAGTTATCAAGGTCTTAGCACAGATACGCAGTATTTT
few TRBJ2-3 TRBV10-1 TRBD2 CASSESLAGVDTQYF TGCGCCAGCAGTGAAAGCCTAGCGGGAGTAGATACGCAGTATTTT
many TRBJ1-6 TRBV12-3/TRBV12-4 NA CASSLKGSNSPLHF TGTGCCAGCAGTTTAAAGGGAAGCAATTCACCCCTCCACTTT
few TRBJ2-3 TRBV5-4 TRBD2 CASSLAGLASDTQYF TGTGCCAGCAGCTTGGCCGGACTAGCGTCAGATACGCAGTATTTT
few TRBJ2-3 TRBV28 NA CASRGARFTDTQYF TGTGCCAGCAGGGGAGCCCGGTTCACAGATACGCAGTATTTT
many TRBJ2-7 TRBV7-9 TRBD2 CASSYLPGLSYEQYF TGTGCCAGCAGCTACCTCCCGGGACTATCCTACGAGCAGTACTTC
few TRBJ1-2 TRBV19 NA CASSQQGGYGYTF TGTGCCAGTAGCCAACAGGGCGGCTATGGCTACACCTTC
few TRBJ2-3 TRBV6-2/TRBV6-3 NA CASSYRDLKNTQYF TGTGCCAGCAGTTACAGGGACCTTAAAAATACGCAGTATTTT